This is a list of T cell receptor beta chains from one sample in a study of blood T cell repertoires in COVID-19. The data were produced by immunoSEQ multiplex PCR, yet TCRdb's version contains in-frame clones alone and is incomplete. The sample shows some 500,000 clones, approximately 87% of them seen only once. The material sequenced was PBMCs or T cells enriched from blood (not recorded which). All receptors come from a woman aged 40 to 50 who had recovered from COVID-19. CDR3s include the opening cysteine and the closing phenylalanine or tryptophan. The order of the fields is clone size, J gene, D gene, V gene, CDR3 protein, CDR3 DNA. A D gene is named only where the DNA matches it firmly. The size field is filled for only some rows; it gives once, few, many or a size class.

abundance: NA
j_gene: TRBJ2-1
d_gene: NA
v_gene: TRBV19
CDR3aa: CASSFGRRSYNEQFF
CDR3nt: TGTGCCAGTAGTTTCGGGAGACGGTCCTACAATGAGCAGTTCTTC

abundance: NA
j_gene: TRBJ2-3
d_gene: NA
v_gene: TRBV5-1
CDR3aa: CASSSPWGVGTDTQYF
CDR3nt: TGCGCCAGCAGCTCACCTTGGGGGGTAGGCACAGATACGCAGTATTTT

abundance: once
j_gene: TRBJ2-6
d_gene: TRBD2
v_gene: TRBV3-1/TRBV3-2
CDR3aa: CASSSQGLAGSSGANVLTF
CDR3nt: TGTGCCAGCAGCTCACAGGGACTAGCGGGAAGTTCTGGGGCCAACGTCCTGACTTTC

abundance: NA
j_gene: TRBJ2-7
d_gene: NA
v_gene: TRBV7-2
CDR3aa: CASGNDRRPSEQYF
CDR3nt: TGTGCCAGCGGAAACGACAGGCGCCCTTCCGAGCAGTACTTC

abundance: NA
j_gene: TRBJ1-5
d_gene: NA
v_gene: TRBV7-2
CDR3aa: CASSLYPRQVNQPQHF
CDR3nt: TGTGCCAGCAGCTTATACCCCCGACAGGTCAATCAGCCCCAGCATTTT

abundance: NA
j_gene: TRBJ1-5
d_gene: NA
v_gene: TRBV27
CDR3aa: CASSGFRGNQPQHF
CDR3nt: TGTGCCAGCAGTGGATTCAGGGGCAATCAGCCCCAGCATTTT

abundance: NA
j_gene: TRBJ2-1
d_gene: NA
v_gene: TRBV5-1
CDR3aa: CASSQAGSYNEQFF
CDR3nt: TGCGCCAGCAGCCAGGCGGGGTCCTACAATGAGCAGTTCTTC

abundance: NA
j_gene: TRBJ1-1
d_gene: TRBD1
v_gene: TRBV5-4
CDR3aa: CASSFGQGLNTEAFF
CDR3nt: TGTGCCAGCAGCTTTGGACAGGGATTGAACACTGAAGCTTTCTTT

abundance: NA
j_gene: TRBJ2-7
d_gene: TRBD2
v_gene: TRBV4-3
CDR3aa: CASSRGNLAGLSYEQYF
CDR3nt: TGCGCCAGCAGCCGAGGGAACTTAGCGGGCCTCTCCTACGAGCAGTACTTC

abundance: NA
j_gene: TRBJ1-2
d_gene: TRBD1
v_gene: TRBV27
CDR3aa: CASSLSLNRGNGYTF
CDR3nt: TGTGCCAGCAGTTTATCCCTCAACAGGGGGAACGGCTACACCTTC

abundance: NA
j_gene: TRBJ1-4
d_gene: NA
v_gene: TRBV25-1
CDR3aa: CASSLSGEATNEKLFF
CDR3nt: TGTGCCAGCAGTTTATCAGGGGAAGCAACTAATGAAAAACTGTTTTTT

abundance: once
j_gene: TRBJ1-5
d_gene: NA
v_gene: TRBV28
CDR3aa: CASNDPPSDSNQPQHF
CDR3nt: TGTGCCAGCAACGACCCTCCGAGCGATAGCAATCAGCCCCAGCATTTT

abundance: NA
j_gene: TRBJ1-2
d_gene: TRBD1
v_gene: TRBV4-3
CDR3aa: CASSQDSAGGNYGYTF
CDR3nt: TGCGCCAGCAGCCAAGACTCGGCAGGGGGGAACTATGGCTACACCTTC

abundance: NA
j_gene: TRBJ1-3
d_gene: NA
v_gene: TRBV11-3
CDR3aa: CASSLVWSSGNTIYF
CDR3nt: TGTGCCAGCAGCTTAGTGTGGAGCTCTGGAAACACCATATATTTT

abundance: NA
j_gene: TRBJ2-5
d_gene: NA
v_gene: TRBV7-8
CDR3aa: CASSLGWASGETQYF
CDR3nt: TGTGCCAGCAGCTTAGGATGGGCTTCAGGGGAGACCCAGTACTTC

abundance: NA
j_gene: TRBJ1-6
d_gene: NA
v_gene: TRBV5-1
CDR3aa: CASSPGGSSSYNSPLHF
CDR3nt: TGCGCCAGCAGCCCGGGGGGGTCGAGCTCCTATAATTCACCCCTCCACTTT

abundance: NA
j_gene: TRBJ1-5
d_gene: NA
v_gene: TRBV5-1
CDR3aa: CASSLDSGYQPQHF
CDR3nt: TGCGCCAGCAGCTTGGACTCAGGATACCAGCCCCAGCATTTT

abundance: NA
j_gene: TRBJ2-1
d_gene: TRBD2
v_gene: TRBV5-1
CDR3aa: CASSSQAGGPYNEQFF
CDR3nt: TGCGCCAGCAGCTCCCAGGCGGGAGGACCCTACAATGAGCAGTTCTTC

abundance: NA
j_gene: TRBJ1-2
d_gene: TRBD1
v_gene: TRBV5-6
CDR3aa: CASSFRGGYNYGYTF
CDR3nt: TGTGCCAGCAGCTTCCGAGGGGGCTATAACTATGGCTACACCTTC

abundance: NA
j_gene: TRBJ2-3
d_gene: NA
v_gene: TRBV11-3
CDR3aa: CASSLLPGRGTDTQYF
CDR3nt: TGTGCCAGCAGCTTATTACCGGGTCGGGGCACAGATACGCAGTATTTT

abundance: NA
j_gene: TRBJ2-7
d_gene: TRBD2
v_gene: TRBV4-1
CDR3aa: CASSQENVGLAGEETYEQYF
CDR3nt: TGCGCCAGCAGCCAAGAAAATGTAGGACTAGCGGGAGAGGAGACCTACGAGCAGTACTTC

abundance: NA
j_gene: TRBJ1-1
d_gene: NA
v_gene: TRBV4-3
CDR3aa: CASSQLTARTEAFF
CDR3nt: TGCGCCAGCAGCCAACTGACAGCTAGGACTGAAGCTTTCTTT

abundance: NA
j_gene: TRBJ1-6
d_gene: NA
v_gene: TRBV5-1
CDR3aa: CASRGGERDSPLHF
CDR3nt: TGCGCCAGCAGAGGCGGGGAGAGGGATTCACCCCTCCACTTT

abundance: NA
j_gene: TRBJ2-1
d_gene: TRBD2
v_gene: TRBV5-4
CDR3aa: CASSRLAGGPSGEQFF
CDR3nt: TGTGCCAGCAGCCGACTAGCGGGAGGGCCATCAGGTGAGCAGTTCTTC

abundance: NA
j_gene: TRBJ2-1
d_gene: NA
v_gene: TRBV18
CDR3aa: CASSPAGRESYNEQFF
CDR3nt: TGTGCCAGCTCACCAGCCGGGAGAGAAAGCTACAATGAGCAGTTCTTC

abundance: NA
j_gene: TRBJ1-2
d_gene: TRBD1
v_gene: TRBV4-3
CDR3aa: CASSQDGTGDYGYTF
CDR3nt: TGCGCCAGCAGCCAAGATGGGACAGGGGACTATGGCTACACCTTC

abundance: NA
j_gene: TRBJ1-1
d_gene: TRBD1
v_gene: TRBV7-9
CDR3aa: CASSLGTGTEAFF
CDR3nt: TGTGCCAGCAGCTTAGGGACAGGGACTGAAGCTTTCTTT

abundance: NA
j_gene: TRBJ2-2
d_gene: NA
v_gene: TRBV5-1
CDR3aa: CASSLARGPLNTGELFF
CDR3nt: TGCGCCAGCAGCTTGGCCAGGGGACCGCTGAACACCGGGGAGCTGTTTTTT

abundance: NA
j_gene: TRBJ2-5
d_gene: NA
v_gene: TRBV15
CDR3aa: CATSRDRVGGETQYF
CDR3nt: TGTGCCACCAGCAGAGACAGGGTAGGGGGAGAGACCCAGTACTTC

abundance: NA
j_gene: TRBJ1-4
d_gene: NA
v_gene: TRBV5-1
CDR3aa: CASRARGNVYEKLFF
CDR3nt: TGCGCCAGCAGGGCTAGGGGAAATGTTTATGAAAAACTGTTTTTT

abundance: NA
j_gene: TRBJ2-1
d_gene: TRBD2
v_gene: TRBV3-1/TRBV3-2
CDR3aa: CASSQDGIAGEHYRNEQFF
CDR3nt: TGTGCCAGCAGCCAAGATGGTATAGCGGGAGAGCATTATCGCAATGAGCAGTTCTTC

abundance: NA
j_gene: TRBJ2-3
d_gene: NA
v_gene: TRBV18
CDR3aa: CASSPNRESTDTQYF
CDR3nt: TGTGCCAGCTCACCAAACCGGGAGAGCACAGATACGCAGTATTTT

abundance: NA
j_gene: TRBJ1-5
d_gene: TRBD1
v_gene: TRBV7-2
CDR3aa: CASSYLGGAGQPQHF
CDR3nt: TGTGCCAGCAGCTATCTAGGGGGCGCGGGTCAGCCCCAGCATTTT

abundance: NA
j_gene: TRBJ2-4
d_gene: TRBD1
v_gene: TRBV11-2
CDR3aa: CASSWQAGTGKNIQYF
CDR3nt: TGTGCCAGCAGCTGGCAGGCCGGGACAGGCAAAAACATTCAGTACTTC

abundance: NA
j_gene: TRBJ1-2
d_gene: TRBD1
v_gene: TRBV7-9
CDR3aa: CASSPRGTANYGYTF
CDR3nt: TGTGCCAGCAGCCCGCGAGGGACAGCTAACTATGGCTACACCTTC

abundance: NA
j_gene: TRBJ1-1
d_gene: NA
v_gene: TRBV10-3
CDR3aa: CAVSGVPNTEAFF
CDR3nt: TGTGCCGTTTCAGGGGTCCCGAACACTGAAGCTTTCTTT

abundance: NA
j_gene: TRBJ1-2
d_gene: TRBD1
v_gene: TRBV9
CDR3aa: CASSPRQGDGYTF
CDR3nt: TGTGCCAGCAGCCCAAGACAGGGTGACGGCTACACCTTC

abundance: NA
j_gene: TRBJ2-7
d_gene: NA
v_gene: TRBV5-5
CDR3aa: CASSSQPGLGREQYF
CDR3nt: TGTGCCAGCAGCTCACAACCGGGACTTGGTCGCGAGCAGTACTTC

abundance: once
j_gene: TRBJ2-1
d_gene: NA
v_gene: TRBV4-3
CDR3aa: CASSHTEGDEQFF
CDR3nt: TGCGCCAGCAGCCACACGGAGGGCGATGAGCAGTTCTTC

abundance: NA
j_gene: TRBJ2-7
d_gene: NA
v_gene: TRBV6-2/TRBV6-3
CDR3aa: CASSSWGLGAYEQYF
CDR3nt: TGTGCCAGCAGTTCCTGGGGGCTAGGGGCCTACGAGCAGTACTTC

abundance: NA
j_gene: TRBJ2-7
d_gene: TRBD2
v_gene: TRBV15
CDR3aa: CATSTPGGEHEQYF
CDR3nt: TGTGCCACCAGCACCCCGGGGGGGGAGCACGAGCAGTACTTC

abundance: NA
j_gene: TRBJ2-5
d_gene: TRBD2
v_gene: TRBV4-2
CDR3aa: CASSQGREGRETQYF
CDR3nt: TGTGCCAGCAGCCAAGGTCGGGAGGGCCGGGAGACCCAGTACTTC